The 8 T cell receptor beta chains in this list originate from one sample, sequenced in a study of blood T cells in healthy people across ages. Next came a second PCR, run for roughly 6 to 11 cycles, which used a sample-barcoded 5' primer along with a J-beta primer mix. From the 5' RACE reads, TCRdb called clonotypes with MiXCR, one entry per CDR3 protein. The sample lists 1.5 million to 2 million distinct CDR3 sequences, 49% occurring once. The sequencing sample was made of blood. These receptors all stem from a woman aged 40 to 50 in good health.

The V and J genes are TRBV6-5 and TRBJ2-2; D gene unclear. CDR3 length equals 12 residues. From germline, CDR1 is MNHEY and CDR2 SVGAGI. Deletions cut 7 bases from V and 2 bases from J, with 5 bases between. CDR3 DNA: TGTGCCAGCAACTCTAACACCGGGGAGCTGTTTTTT. Its protein product is CASNSNTGELFF.

This clonotype appeared many times. V is TRBV5-1 and J is TRBJ2-1; D remains unclear. V was pared by 0 bases and J by 5 bases, with 6 bases between. The CDR3 has 13 residues. CDR1 and CDR2 from the germline V gene are SGHRS and YFSETQ. Here the CDR3 reads CASSLELNNEQFF. CDR3 in DNA: TGCGCCAGCAGCTTGGAACTAAACAATGAGCAGTTCTTC.

The genes are TRBV20-1 and TRBJ2-3, with 11 nucleotides matching TRBD2. CDR3 length equals 15 residues. V dropped 1 base and J dropped 3; count of bases not matched to a gene: 3. The germline V gene has CDR1 DFQATT and CDR2 SNEGSKA (reference sequence). The CDR3 nucleotides read TGCAGTGCTAGAGTGGGACTAGCGGATACAGATACGCAGTATTTT. This encodes CSARVGLADTDTQYF.

This clonotype showed up just a few times. The chain employs TRBV6-2 or TRBV6-3 and TRBJ2-3; D perhaps matches TRBD1 (5 bases). Germline V gene lookup returns CDR1 MNHEY and CDR2 SVGEGT. This CDR3 comprises 16 residues. V lost 1 base to trimming and J lost 0 bases, with 11 bases between them. CDR3 in DNA: TGTGCCAGCAGTTACTTTATCAGGGCGAGCACAGATACGCAGTATTTT. Amino acid sequence: CASSYFIRASTDTQYF.

The chain recombines TRBV5-1 with TRBJ1-2, with 7 bases fitting TRBD1. CDR3 length equals 14 residues. V shed 4 bases, J shed 10 bases, and the junction held 13 bases outside the gene matches. Germline V gene data show CDR1 as SGHRS and CDR2 as YFSETQ. The DNA for the CDR3 is TGCGCCAGCAGCGCCACACAGGGGCGGCCCCTCTACACCTTC. Encoded protein: CASSATQGRPLYTF.

The chain carries TRBV25-1 and TRBJ2-7, with D perhaps assigned TRBD1 or TRBD2 (5 bases each). Trimming stripped 7 bases from V and 7 bases from J, with 17 bases between. Germline lookup yields CDR1 MGHDK and CDR2 SYGVNS. The CDR3 runs 13 residues. CDR3 residues: CASIRDRSGEQYF. DNA for the CDR3: TGTGCCAGCATTCGGGACCGCAGTGGGGAGCAGTACTTC.

The chain recombines TRBV11-2 with TRBJ2-5; D is unresolved. The V gene lost 1 base and the J gene lost 1 base, with 16 bases spanning the gap. The CDR3 runs 17 residues. Germline loops: CDR1 SGHAT, CDR2 FQNNGV. CDR3 protein: CASSLGRAARPQETQYF. DNA of the CDR3: TGTGCCAGCAGCTTAGGTCGGGCGGCCAGACCCCAAGAGACCCAGTACTTC.

The chain is built from TRBV6-5 and TRBJ2-7, with 8 positions matching TRBD1. The CDR3 totals 15 residues. V lost 2 bases, J lost 7 bases, and 10 bases stayed unmatched. The germline V gene encodes CDR1 MNHEY and CDR2 SVGAGI. The CDR3 protein is CASSYTRQGMGEQYF. The CDR3 DNA follows: TGTGCCAGCAGTTACACCCGACAGGGGATGGGGGAGCAGTACTTC.